The entry that follows covers one T cell receptor beta chain sequence. The assay was immunoSEQ multiplex PCR, and TCRdb's table has in-frame clones only and misses some. Among about 15,000 clones listed, about nine tenths were seen once. The sample is drawn from a study of technical replicates of blood from a few donors. The clonotype originates from a human donor in good health. The source material was PBMCs.

DNA for the CDR3: TGTGCCAGCTCGCCAAACAGGGGGGTAGCTTTCTTT. It specifies CASSPNRGVAFF. V usage is TRBV18 and J usage is TRBJ1-1; 8 bases are a match to TRBD1. Germline V gene data show CDR1 as KGHSH and CDR2 as LQKENI. The ends lost 6 bases at V and 10 bases at J; junction bases unmatched: 7. This CDR3 comprises 12 residues. Together with reference TRBV18 and TRBJ1-1, the CDR3 gives the full variable domain: NAGVMQNPRHLVRRRGQEARLRCSPMKGHSHVYWYRQLPEEGLKFMVYLQKENIIDESGMPKERFSAEFPKEGPSILRIQQVVRGDSAAYFCASSPNRGVAFFGQGTRLTVV.